Each of the 8 T cell receptor beta chains below was sequenced from the same sample in a study of beta chain features in type 1 diabetes. Study conclusions and caveats: Type 1 diabetes patients showed a moderate but significant shortening of TCRB CDR3s in all four CD4+ subsets.

Sequenced material consisted of expressed TCRB transcripts (all of the isolated RNA was reverse transcribed). This table comes from immunoSEQ multiplex PCR, and its TCRdb copy is limited to in-frame clones, with some not included. Of 300,000 to 450,000 clones in the sample, around a tenth were seen once. Antigens for these TCRs are unknown. The sample consisted of central memory CD4+ T cells from blood. All receptors derive from a man aged 30 to 45 with type 1 diabetes.

In this sample, this clone turned up a few times. The chain employs TRBV27 and TRBJ2-7; unclear D gene. The germline V gene has CDR1 MNHEY and CDR2 SMNVEV (reference sequence). V was pared by 7 bases and J by 5 bases, with 15 bases between. This CDR3 is built from 13 residues. The CDR3 loop reads CASNLDGSDEQYF. CDR3 DNA sequence: TGTGCCAGCAACTTGGACGGATCCGACGAGCAGTACTTC.

This clone was seen repeatedly, ten times or more. This sequence joins TRBV5-4 and TRBJ2-6; no clear D gene. Trimming pared 0 bases from V and 4 bases from J, leaving 11 bases between. The CDR3 consists of 16 residues. Germline V gives CDR1 SGHNT, CDR2 YYREEE (reference sequence). CDR3 in amino acids: CASSLVGLRGANVLTF. The CDR3 region has the DNA TGTGCCAGCAGCTTGGTGGGCTTACGCGGGGCCAACGTCCTGACTTTC.

This clone appeared a few times. This sequence joins TRBV4-2 and TRBJ2-1; weak D call: TRBD2 (6 bases). The V end was cut by 2 bases, the J end by 6 bases, with 11 bases between. Germline V gene lookup returns CDR1 LGHNA and CDR2 YNFKEQ. This CDR3 is built from 14 residues. The CDR3 reads CASSQRGIGNEQFF. DNA of the CDR3: TGTGCCAGCAGCCAACGCGGGATCGGCAATGAGCAGTTCTTC.

This clone was seen a handful of times. V is TRBV19 and J is TRBJ2-2; the D gene is possibly TRBD2 (6 bases). This CDR3 is built from 16 residues. V was cut by 5 bases and J by 1 base, with 14 bases left in between. Germline CDR1 and CDR2: LNHDA and SQIVND (reference sequence). The CDR3 DNA follows: TGTGCCAGTAGTGCCCCCCGGCGGGAGAACACCGGGGAGCTGTTTTTT. Protein product: CASSAPRRENTGELFF.

This clone occurred a few times. This sequence joins TRBV11-2 and TRBJ2-1; 10 nucleotides line up with TRBD2. CDR3 length: 16 amino acids. The junction had 6 bases not matched to a gene; V was cut back by 3 bases and J by 4 bases. The germline V gene has CDR1 SGHAT and CDR2 FQNNGV. The CDR3 DNA follows: TGTGCCAGCAGCTTGGCCGGACTAGCGGTATACAATGAGCAGTTCTTC. Its translation is CASSLAGLAVYNEQFF. Based on the CDR3 plus reference TRBV11-2 and TRBJ2-1, the full variable domain is EAGVAQSPRYKIIEKRQSVAFWCNPISGHATLYWYQQILGQGPKLLIQFQNNGVVDDSQLPKDRFSAERLKGVDSTLKIQPAKLEDSAVYLCASSLAGLAVYNEQFFGPGTRLTVL.

V gene TRBV6-1 combines with J gene TRBJ2-7, with D perhaps TRBD1 (6 bases). V lost 6 bases and J 0 bases, leaving 12 bases between the germline ends. Germline CDR1 is MNHNS and CDR2 is SASEGT. The CDR3 is 14 residues long. CDR3 sequence reads: CASRPGTFSYEQYF. CDR3 nucleotide sequence: TGTGCCAGCAGGCCCGGGACATTCTCCTACGAGCAGTACTTC.

This clone was seen a handful of times. In DNA, the CDR3 is TGTGCCAGCAGCCAAGGGGGCATTGATTCACCCCTCCACTTT. It codes for CASSQGGIDSPLHF. The chain recombines TRBV4-2 with TRBJ1-6; maybe TRBD1 (5 bases). Germline V gene lookup returns CDR1 LGHNA and CDR2 YNFKEQ. V lost 1 base, J lost 8 bases, and 9 bases lay in between. The CDR3 loop spans 14 amino acids.

The chain recombines TRBV28 with TRBJ2-2; D uncertain. Germline loops: CDR1 MDHEN, CDR2 SYDVKM. V lost 10 bases, J lost 0 bases, and 9 bases lay in between. The length of the CDR3 is 13 residues. CDR3 sequence reads: CATIGSNTGELFF. CDR3 bases: TGTGCCACCATCGGATCGAACACCGGGGAGCTGTTTTTT.